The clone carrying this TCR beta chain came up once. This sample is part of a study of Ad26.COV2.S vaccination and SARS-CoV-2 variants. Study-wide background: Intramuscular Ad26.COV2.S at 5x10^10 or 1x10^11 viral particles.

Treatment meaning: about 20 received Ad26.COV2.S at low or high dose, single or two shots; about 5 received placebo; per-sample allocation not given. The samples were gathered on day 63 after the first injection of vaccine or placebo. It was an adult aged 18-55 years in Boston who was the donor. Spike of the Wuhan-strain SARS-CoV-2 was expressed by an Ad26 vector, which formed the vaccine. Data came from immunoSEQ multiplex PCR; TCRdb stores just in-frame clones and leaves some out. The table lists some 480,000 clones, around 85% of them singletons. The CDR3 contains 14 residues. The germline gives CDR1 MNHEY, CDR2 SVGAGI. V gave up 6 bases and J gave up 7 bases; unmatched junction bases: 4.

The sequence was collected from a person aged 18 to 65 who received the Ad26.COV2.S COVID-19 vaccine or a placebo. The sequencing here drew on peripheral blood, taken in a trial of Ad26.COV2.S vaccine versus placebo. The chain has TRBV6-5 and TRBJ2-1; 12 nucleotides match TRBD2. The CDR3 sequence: CASSSGTSGNEQFF. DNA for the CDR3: TGTGCCAGCAGCTCCGGGACTAGCGGGAATGAGCAGTTCTTC.